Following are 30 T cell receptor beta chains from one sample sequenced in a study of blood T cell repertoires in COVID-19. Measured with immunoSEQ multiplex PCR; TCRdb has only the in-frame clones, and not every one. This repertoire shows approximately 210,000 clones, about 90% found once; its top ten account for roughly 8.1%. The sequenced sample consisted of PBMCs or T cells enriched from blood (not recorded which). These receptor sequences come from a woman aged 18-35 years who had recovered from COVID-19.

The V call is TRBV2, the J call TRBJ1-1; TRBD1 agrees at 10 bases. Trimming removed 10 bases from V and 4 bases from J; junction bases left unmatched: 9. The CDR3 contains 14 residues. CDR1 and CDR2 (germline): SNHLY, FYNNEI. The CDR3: CATTTGTGVTEAFF. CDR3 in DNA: TGTGCCACCACCACCGGGACAGGGGTCACTGAAGCTTTCTTT.

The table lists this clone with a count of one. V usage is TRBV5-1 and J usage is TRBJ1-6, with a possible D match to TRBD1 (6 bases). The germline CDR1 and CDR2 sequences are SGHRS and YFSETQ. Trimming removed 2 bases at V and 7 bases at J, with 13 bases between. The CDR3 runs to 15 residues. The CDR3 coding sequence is TGCGCCAGCAGCTTTGCTCAGGGGAAGAATTCACCCCTCCACTTT. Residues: CASSFAQGKNSPLHF.

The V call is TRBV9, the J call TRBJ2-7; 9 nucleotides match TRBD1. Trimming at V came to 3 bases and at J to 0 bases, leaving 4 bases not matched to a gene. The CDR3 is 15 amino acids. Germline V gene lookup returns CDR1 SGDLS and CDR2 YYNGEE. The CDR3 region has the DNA TGTGCCAGCAGCGAATGGACAGGGGACTCCTACGAGCAGTACTTC. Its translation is CASSEWTGDSYEQYF. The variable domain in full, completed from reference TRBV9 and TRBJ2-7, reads DSGVTQTPKHLITATGQRVTLRCSPRSGDLSVYWYQQSLDQGLQFLIQYYNGEERAKGNILERFSAQQFPDLHSELNLSSLELGDSALYFCASSEWTGDSYEQYFGPGTRLTVT.

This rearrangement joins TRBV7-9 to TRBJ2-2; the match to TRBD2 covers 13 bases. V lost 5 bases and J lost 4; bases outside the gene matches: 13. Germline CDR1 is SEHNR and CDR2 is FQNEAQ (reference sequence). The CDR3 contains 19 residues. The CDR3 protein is CASSPQFGTSGVFTGELFF. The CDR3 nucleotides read TGTGCCAGCAGCCCTCAATTCGGGACTAGCGGGGTGTTCACCGGGGAGCTGTTTTTT. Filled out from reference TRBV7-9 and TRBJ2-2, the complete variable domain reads DTGVSQNPRHKITKRGQNVTFRCDPISEHNRLYWYRQTLGQGPEFLTYFQNEAQLEKSRLLSDRFSAERPKGSFSTLEIQRTEQGDSAMYLCASSPQFGTSGVFTGELFFGEGSRLTVL.

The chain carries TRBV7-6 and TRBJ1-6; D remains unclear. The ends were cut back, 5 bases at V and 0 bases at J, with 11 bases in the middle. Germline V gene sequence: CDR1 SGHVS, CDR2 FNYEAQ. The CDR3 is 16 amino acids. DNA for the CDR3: TGTGCCAGCAGCCCTTCGGGGAGCTCCTATAATTCACCCCTCCACTTT. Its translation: CASSPSGSSYNSPLHF.

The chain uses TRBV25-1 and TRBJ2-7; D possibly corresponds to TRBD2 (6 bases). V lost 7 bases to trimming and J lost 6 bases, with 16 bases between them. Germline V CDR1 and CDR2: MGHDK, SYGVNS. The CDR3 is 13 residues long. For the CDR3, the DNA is TGTGCCAGCAAATTAGGCACCGGGGGCGAGCAGTACTTC. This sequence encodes CASKLGTGGEQYF.

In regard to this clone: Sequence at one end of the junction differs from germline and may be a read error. DNA of the CDR3: TGCAGCGTGGAAGACAGGGGCCCTAACTATGGCTACACCTTC. Translation: CSVEDRGPNYGYTF. This chain links TRBV29-1 with TRBJ1-2; 8 bases line up with TRBD1. Germline loops: CDR1 SQVTM, CDR2 ANQGSEA. The CDR3 covers 14 residues.

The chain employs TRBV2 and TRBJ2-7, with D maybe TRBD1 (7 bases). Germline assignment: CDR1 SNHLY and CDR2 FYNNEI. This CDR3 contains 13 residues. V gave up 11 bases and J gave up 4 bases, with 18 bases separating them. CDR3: CAVRGELGYEQYF. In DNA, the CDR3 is TGTGCCGTCAGGGGGGAACTTGGATACGAGCAGTACTTC.

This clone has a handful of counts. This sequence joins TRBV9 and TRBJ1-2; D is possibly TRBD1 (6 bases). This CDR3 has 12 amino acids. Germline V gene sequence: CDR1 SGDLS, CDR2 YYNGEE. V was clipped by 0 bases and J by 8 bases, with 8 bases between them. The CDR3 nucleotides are TGTGCCAGCAGCGTAGGAACAGGGGGCTACACCTTC. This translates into CASSVGTGGYTF.

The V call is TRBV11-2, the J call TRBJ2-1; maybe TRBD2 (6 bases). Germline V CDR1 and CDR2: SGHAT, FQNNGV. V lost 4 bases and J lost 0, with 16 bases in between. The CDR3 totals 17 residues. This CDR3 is CASSWGVRRISYNEQFF. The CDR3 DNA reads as TGTGCCAGCAGCTGGGGGGTTAGGCGTATCTCCTACAATGAGCAGTTCTTC.

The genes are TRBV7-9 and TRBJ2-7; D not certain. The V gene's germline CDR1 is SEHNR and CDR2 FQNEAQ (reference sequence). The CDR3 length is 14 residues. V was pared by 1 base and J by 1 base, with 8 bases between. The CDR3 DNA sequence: TGTGCCAGCAGCTTAGTTGCAGCGTCCTACGAGCAGTACTTC. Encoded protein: CASSLVAASYEQYF.

The CDR3 DNA sequence: TGTGCCAGCAGTCGGGGGTTCGAAGGTGGAAACACCATATATTTT. Its translation is CASSRGFEGGNTIYF. This chain uses TRBV7-9 with TRBJ1-3; possibly TRBD1 for D (5 bases). CDR1 and CDR2 from the germline V gene are SEHNR and FQNEAQ (reference sequence). The germline V and J ends were trimmed by 6 bases and 3 bases, with 15 bases remaining between them. This CDR3 region has 15 residues.

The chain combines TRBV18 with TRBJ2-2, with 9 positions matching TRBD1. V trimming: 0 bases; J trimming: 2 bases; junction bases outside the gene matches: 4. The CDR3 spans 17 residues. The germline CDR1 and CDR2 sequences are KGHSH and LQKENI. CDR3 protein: CASSPPGQGINTGELFF. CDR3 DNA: TGTGCCAGCTCACCACCGGGACAGGGAATAAACACCGGGGAGCTGTTTTTT.

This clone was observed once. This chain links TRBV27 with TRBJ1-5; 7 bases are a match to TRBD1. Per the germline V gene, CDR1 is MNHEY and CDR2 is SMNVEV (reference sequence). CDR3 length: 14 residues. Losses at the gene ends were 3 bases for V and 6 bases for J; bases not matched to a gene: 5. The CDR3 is CASSFKGAIQPQHF. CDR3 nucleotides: TGTGCCAGCAGTTTCAAGGGGGCTATTCAGCCCCAGCATTTT.

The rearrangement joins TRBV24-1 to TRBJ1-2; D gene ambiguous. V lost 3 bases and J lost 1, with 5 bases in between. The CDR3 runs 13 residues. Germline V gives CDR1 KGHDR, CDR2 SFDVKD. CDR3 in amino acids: CATSDPVNYGYTF. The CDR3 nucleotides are TGTGCCACCAGTGATCCGGTTAACTATGGCTACACCTTC.

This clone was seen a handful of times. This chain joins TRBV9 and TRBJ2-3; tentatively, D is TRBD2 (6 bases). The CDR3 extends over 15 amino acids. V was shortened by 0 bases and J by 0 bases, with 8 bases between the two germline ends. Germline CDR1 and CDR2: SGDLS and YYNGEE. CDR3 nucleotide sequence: TGTGCCAGCAGCGTAGTCGGGACTAGCACAGATACGCAGTATTTT. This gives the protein CASSVVGTSTDTQYF.

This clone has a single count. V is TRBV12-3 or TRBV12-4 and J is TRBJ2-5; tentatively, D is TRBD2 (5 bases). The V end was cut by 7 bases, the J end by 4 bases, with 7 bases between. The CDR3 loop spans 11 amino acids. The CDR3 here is CASTGRETQYF. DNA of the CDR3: TGTGCCAGCACGGGGAGAGAGACCCAGTACTTC.

The CDR3, as DNA: TGTGCCAGCAGCCAAGGGCAAGCGGGGGGCTTATACGAGCAGTACTTC. As protein: CASSQGQAGGLYEQYF. This chain connects TRBV4-2 to TRBJ2-7; 9 bases are a match to TRBD2. This CDR3 spans 16 amino acids. Germline V gives CDR1 LGHNA, CDR2 YNFKEQ. V gave up 1 base and J gave up 4 bases; unmatched junction bases: 8.

DNA of the CDR3: TGTGCCAGCAGTTCCCCCGGGACAGCGGCCTACGAGCAGTACTTC. Translation gives CASSSPGTAAYEQYF. The rearrangement uses TRBV6-5 and TRBJ2-7; TRBD1 matches at 7 bases. Germline V gene data show CDR1 as MNHEY and CDR2 as SVGAGI. The length of the CDR3 is 15 residues. Trimming cost V 4 bases and J 2 bases; bases outside gene matches: 8.

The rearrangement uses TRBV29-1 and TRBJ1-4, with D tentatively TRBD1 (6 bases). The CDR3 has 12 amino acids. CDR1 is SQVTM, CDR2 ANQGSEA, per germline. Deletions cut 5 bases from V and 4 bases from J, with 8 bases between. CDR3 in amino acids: CSVLGGNEKLFF. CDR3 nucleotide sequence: TGCAGCGTTTTAGGGGGTAATGAAAAACTGTTTTTT.

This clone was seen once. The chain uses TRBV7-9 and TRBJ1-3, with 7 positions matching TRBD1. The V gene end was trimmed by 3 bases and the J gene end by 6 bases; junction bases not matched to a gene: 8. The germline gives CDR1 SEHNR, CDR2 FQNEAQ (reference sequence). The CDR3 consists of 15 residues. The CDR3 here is CASSLLQGPENTIYF. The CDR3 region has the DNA TGTGCCAGCAGCTTGTTACAGGGGCCTGAAAACACCATATATTTT.

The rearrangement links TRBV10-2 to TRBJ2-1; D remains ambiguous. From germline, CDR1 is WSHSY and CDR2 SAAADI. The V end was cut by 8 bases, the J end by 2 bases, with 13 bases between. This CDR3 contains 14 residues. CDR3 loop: CASGASQTYNEQFF. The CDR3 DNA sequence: TGCGCCAGCGGTGCAAGCCAAACCTACAATGAGCAGTTCTTC.

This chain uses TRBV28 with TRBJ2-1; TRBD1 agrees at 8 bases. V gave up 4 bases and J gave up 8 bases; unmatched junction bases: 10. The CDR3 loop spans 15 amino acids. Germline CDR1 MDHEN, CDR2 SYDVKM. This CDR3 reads CASSSDRELLDEQFF. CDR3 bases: TGTGCCAGCAGTTCGGACAGGGAGCTTTTAGATGAGCAGTTCTTC.

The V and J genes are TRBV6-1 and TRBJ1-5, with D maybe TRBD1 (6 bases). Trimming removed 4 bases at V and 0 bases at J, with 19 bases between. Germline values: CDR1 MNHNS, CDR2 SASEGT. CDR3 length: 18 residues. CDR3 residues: CASSGDPGHLPSNQPQHF. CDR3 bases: TGTGCCAGCAGTGGGGACCCGGGACATTTACCTAGCAATCAGCCCCAGCATTTT.

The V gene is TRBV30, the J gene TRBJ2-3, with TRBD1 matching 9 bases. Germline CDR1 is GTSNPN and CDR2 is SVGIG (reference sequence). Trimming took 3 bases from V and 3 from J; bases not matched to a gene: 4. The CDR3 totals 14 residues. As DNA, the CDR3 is TGTGCCTGGAGCGGAGGACAGGGGACAGATACGCAGTATTTT. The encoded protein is CAWSGGQGTDTQYF. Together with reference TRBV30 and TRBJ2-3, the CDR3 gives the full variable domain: SQTIHQWPATLVQPVGSPLSLECTVEGTSNPNLYWYRQAAGRGLQLLFYSVGIGQISSEVPQNLSASRPQDRQFILSSKKLLLSDSGFYLCAWSGGQGTDTQYFGPGTRLTVL.

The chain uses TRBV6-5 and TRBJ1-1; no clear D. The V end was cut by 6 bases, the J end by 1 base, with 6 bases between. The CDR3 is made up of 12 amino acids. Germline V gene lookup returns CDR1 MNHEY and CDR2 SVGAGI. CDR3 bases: TGTGCCAGCAGAGCCCCGAACACTGAAGCTTTCTTT. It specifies CASRAPNTEAFF.

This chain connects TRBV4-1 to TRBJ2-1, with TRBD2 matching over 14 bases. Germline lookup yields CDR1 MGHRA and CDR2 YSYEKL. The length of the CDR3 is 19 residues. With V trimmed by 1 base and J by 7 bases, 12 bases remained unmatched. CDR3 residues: CASSQVRRLAGGIPNEQFF. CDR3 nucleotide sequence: TGCGCCAGCAGCCAAGTTCGAAGACTAGCGGGGGGGATACCGAATGAGCAGTTCTTC.

The CDR3 DNA follows: TGTGCCAGCAGCTTAGAAGGGGGCCACTACGAGCAGTACTTC. Protein: CASSLEGGHYEQYF. The chain links TRBV11-2 to TRBJ2-7; 7 nucleotides agree with TRBD1. This CDR3 has 14 residues. Germline CDR1 SGHAT, CDR2 FQNNGV. The trim removed 0 bases at V and 3 bases at J, leaving 2 bases unmatched.

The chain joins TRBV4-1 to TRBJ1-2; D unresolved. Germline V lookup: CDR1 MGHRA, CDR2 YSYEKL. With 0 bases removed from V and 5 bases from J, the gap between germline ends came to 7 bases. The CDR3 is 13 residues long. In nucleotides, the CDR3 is TGCGCCAGCAGCCAAGATCTCTTTTATGGCTACACCTTC. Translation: CASSQDLFYGYTF.

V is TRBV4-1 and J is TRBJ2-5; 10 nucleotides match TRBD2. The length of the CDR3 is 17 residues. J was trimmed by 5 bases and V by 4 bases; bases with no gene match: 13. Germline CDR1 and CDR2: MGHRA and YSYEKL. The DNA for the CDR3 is TGCGCCAGCAGCCCCGCTTCGGGACTAGCGAAGGCGGAGACCCAGTACTTC. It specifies CASSPASGLAKAETQYF.